This T cell receptor beta chain is from a study of identical twins. The V and J ends lost 0 bases and 4 bases, in that order; junction bases with no gene match: 6. From germline, CDR1 is LGHNA and CDR2 YNFKEQ. This CDR3 region has 17 residues. cDNA carried unique molecular identifiers, and a universal primer site was added by template switching. From the 5' RACE reads, TCRdb called clonotypes with MiXCR, one entry per CDR3 protein. The sample yields around 1.7 million distinct CDR3 sequences, less than 35% seen once. Findings and limits, study-wide: Partial confounding of zero-insertion analyses by invariant MAIT and iNKT cells was possible.

For this clonotype: Antigen: not known.

The chain is built from TRBV4-2 and TRBJ2-3; 11 bases are a match to TRBD2. This receptor was obtained from a newborn girl in good health. The sequencing sample was made of cord blood. CDR3 sequence: CASSQDPSGRSADTQYF. CDR3 in DNA: TGTGCCAGCAGCCAAGATCCTAGCGGGAGGTCAGCAGATACGCAGTATTTT.